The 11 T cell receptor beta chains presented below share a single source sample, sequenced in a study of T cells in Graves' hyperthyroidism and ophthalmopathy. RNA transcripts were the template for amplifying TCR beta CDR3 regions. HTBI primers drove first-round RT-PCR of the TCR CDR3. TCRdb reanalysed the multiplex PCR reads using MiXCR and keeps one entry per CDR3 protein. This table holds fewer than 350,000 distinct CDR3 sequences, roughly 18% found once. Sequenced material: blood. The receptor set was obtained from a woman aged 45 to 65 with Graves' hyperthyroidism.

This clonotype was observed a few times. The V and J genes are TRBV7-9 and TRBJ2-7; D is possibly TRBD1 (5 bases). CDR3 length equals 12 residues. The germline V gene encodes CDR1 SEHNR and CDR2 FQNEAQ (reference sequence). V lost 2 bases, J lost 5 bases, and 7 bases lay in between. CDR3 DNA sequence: TGTGCCAGCAGCTTACAGGGTCACGAGCAGTACTTC. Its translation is CASSLQGHEQYF. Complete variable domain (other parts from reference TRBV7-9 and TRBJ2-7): DTGVSQNPRHKITKRGQNVTFRCDPISEHNRLYWYRQTLGQGPEFLTYFQNEAQLEKSRLLSDRFSAERPKGSFSTLEIQRTEQGDSAMYLCASSLQGHEQYFGPGTRLTVT.

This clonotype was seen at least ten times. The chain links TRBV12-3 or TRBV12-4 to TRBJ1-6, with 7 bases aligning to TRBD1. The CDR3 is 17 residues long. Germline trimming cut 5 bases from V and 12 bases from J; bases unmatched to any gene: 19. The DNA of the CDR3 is TGTGCCAGCAGTCCAGAGACAGGGTCCCAAGGAATTGGACCCCTCCACTTT. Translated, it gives CASSPETGSQGIGPLHF.

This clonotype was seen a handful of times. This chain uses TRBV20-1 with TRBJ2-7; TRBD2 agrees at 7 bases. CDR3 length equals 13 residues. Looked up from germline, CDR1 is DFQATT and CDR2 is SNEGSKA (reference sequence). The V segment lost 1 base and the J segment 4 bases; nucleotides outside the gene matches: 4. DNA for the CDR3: TGCAGTGCTAGAGGTTGGGGGGGGTACGAGCAGTACTTC. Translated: CSARGWGGYEQYF.

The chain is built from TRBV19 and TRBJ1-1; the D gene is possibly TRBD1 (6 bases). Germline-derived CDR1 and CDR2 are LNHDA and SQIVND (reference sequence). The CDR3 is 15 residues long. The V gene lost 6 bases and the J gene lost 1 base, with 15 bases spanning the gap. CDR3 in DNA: TGTGCCAGTAGCCGCCAGGGGCGCGGGAACACTGAAGCTTTCTTT. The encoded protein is CASSRQGRGNTEAFF.

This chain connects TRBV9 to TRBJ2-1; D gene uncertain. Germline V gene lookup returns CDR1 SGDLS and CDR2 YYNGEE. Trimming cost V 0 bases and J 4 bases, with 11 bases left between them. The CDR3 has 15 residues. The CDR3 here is CASSVDRIVYNEQFF. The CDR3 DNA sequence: TGTGCCAGCAGCGTAGACAGAATCGTTTACAATGAGCAGTTCTTC.

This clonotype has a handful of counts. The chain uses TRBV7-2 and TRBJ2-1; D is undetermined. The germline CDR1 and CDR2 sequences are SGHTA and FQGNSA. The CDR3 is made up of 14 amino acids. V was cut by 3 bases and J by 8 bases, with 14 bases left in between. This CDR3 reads CASSFSGQVDEQFF. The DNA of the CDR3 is TGTGCCAGCAGCTTTTCCGGTCAGGTCGATGAGCAGTTCTTC.

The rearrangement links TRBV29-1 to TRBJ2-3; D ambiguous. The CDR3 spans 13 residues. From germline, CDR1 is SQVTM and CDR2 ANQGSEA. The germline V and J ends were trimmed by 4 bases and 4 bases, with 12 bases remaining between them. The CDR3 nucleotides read TGCAGCGTTGTAGAAGTGGGCGCAGATACGCAGTATTTT. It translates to CSVVEVGADTQYF.

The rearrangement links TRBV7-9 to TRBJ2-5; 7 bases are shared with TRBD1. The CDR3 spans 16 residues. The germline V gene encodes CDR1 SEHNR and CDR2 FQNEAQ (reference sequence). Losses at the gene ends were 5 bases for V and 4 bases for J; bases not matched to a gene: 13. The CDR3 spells CASSPRDSVRGETQYF. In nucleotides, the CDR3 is TGTGCCAGCAGCCCCCGGGACAGTGTTCGGGGAGAGACCCAGTACTTC.

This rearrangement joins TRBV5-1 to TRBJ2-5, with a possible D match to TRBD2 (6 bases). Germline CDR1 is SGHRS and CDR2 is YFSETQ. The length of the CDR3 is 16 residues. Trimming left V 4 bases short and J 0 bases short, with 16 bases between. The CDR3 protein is CASSRLLSGNQETQYF. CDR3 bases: TGCGCCAGCAGCCGTCTCCTTAGCGGAAACCAAGAGACCCAGTACTTC.

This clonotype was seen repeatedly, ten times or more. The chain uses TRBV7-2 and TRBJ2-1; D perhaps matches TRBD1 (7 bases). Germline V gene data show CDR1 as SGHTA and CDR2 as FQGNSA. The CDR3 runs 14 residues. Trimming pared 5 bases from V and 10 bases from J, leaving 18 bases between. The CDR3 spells CASSVETGRPEQFF. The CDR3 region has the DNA TGTGCCAGCAGCGTAGAGACAGGGAGGCCGGAGCAGTTCTTC.

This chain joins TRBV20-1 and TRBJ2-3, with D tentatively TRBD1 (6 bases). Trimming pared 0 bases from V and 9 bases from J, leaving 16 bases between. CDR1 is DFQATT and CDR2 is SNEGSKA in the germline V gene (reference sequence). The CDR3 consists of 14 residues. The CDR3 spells CSARDQRGTMTQYF. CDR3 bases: TGCAGTGCTAGAGATCAGAGAGGGACAATGACGCAGTATTTT.